The clone carrying this T cell receptor beta chain was seen many times. As the sequencing template, cDNA was produced by extracting RNA and reverse transcribing it. Measured with immunoSEQ multiplex PCR; TCRdb has only the in-frame clones, and not every one. The table has 140,000 or so clones, approximately 56% seen once. The record originates from a study of CD8+ T cells in alopecia areata. Germline CDR1 and CDR2: SGDLS and YYNGEE. This CDR3 is 13 amino acids long. Trimming shortened V by 5 bases and J by 6 bases, and 14 bases separated the two germline ends. Sequenced input: CD8+ T cells sorted from blood. The chain couples TRBV9 to TRBJ1-2, with D possibly TRBD1 on 6 matching bases. The sequence was obtained from a human donor in good health. The CDR3 protein is CASRGTIWDGYTF. CDR3 DNA: TGTGCCAGCAGGGGGACAATCTGGGATGGCTACACCTTC.